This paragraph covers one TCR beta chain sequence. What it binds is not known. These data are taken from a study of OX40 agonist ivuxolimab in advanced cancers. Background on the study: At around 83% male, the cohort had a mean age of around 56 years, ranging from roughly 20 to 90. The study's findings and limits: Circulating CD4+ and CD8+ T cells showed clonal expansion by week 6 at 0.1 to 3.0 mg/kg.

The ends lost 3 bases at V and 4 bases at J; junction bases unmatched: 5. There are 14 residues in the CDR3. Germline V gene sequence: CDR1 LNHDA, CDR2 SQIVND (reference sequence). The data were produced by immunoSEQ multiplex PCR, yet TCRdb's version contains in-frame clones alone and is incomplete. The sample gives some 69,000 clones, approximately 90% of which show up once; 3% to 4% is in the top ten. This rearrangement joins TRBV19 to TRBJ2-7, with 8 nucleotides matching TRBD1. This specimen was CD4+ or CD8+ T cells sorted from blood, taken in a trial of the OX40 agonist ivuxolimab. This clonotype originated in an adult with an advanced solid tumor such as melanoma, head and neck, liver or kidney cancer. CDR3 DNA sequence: TGTGCCAGTAGTATCAGGGGGCTGGGGTACGAGCAGTACTTC. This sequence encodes CASSIRGLGYEQYF.